This T cell receptor beta chain was sequenced for a study of T cells expressing NK-cell markers (dated by TCRdb to 2018 to 2021). For context, the study as a whole: About eight donors provided sorted CD3+CD56+NKG2C+, CD3+CD56+NKG2C- and CD3+CD56-NKG2C+ T-cell subsets, whose TCR beta-chain repertoires were profiled. Of the eight sequenced donors, seven were found to be HCMV-seropositive and one was found to be HCMV-seronegative. The eight sequenced donors were randomly selected healthy volunteers, three men and five women. Sequencing of the libraries produced 2 x 150 bp reads on Illumina HiSeq 2000/2500, MiSeq or NextSeq. Broader findings and caveats from the paper: Those dominant clonotypes were again the most abundant among CD3+CD56-NKG2C+ cells in four donors, at about 28.3-60.1%. For six donors, the dominant CD3+CD56+NKG2C+ clonotypes were among the top 10 CD8+ clonotypes and accounted for roughly 1.0-8% of CD8+ T cells. Whether the expanded NKG2C-expressing T cell clones were specific for HCMV antigens remained unclear.

In the case of this clonotype: Its specific antigen is unknown.

HCMV serostatus was determined by detecting HCMV-specific IgG in serum with a commercial ELISA kit. Ficoll density gradient centrifugation was used to isolate peripheral blood mononuclear cells from blood. Spanning cysteine to phenylalanine, the CDR3 consists of 15 amino acids. The DNA is unrecorded. Per the germline V gene, SGHRS is the CDR1 and YFSETQ is the CDR2. The sequencing machine was an Illumina HiSeq 2000. 5'RACE template switching, by which a universal primer site and unique molecular identifiers were added, was used to make TCR beta cDNA libraries. Synthesis of cDNA was primed from the TCR beta constant segment and was followed by two consecutive PCR amplification steps. Regarding the original processing steps: MIGEC handled demultiplexing of the reads and grouping by UMI, while MiTCR was used to assemble and quantify clonotypes. To remove erroneous sequences, TCR cDNA sequences were retained only when supported by two or more reads. The tcR package was used for downstream repertoire analysis, and clonotypes were matched between fractions using CDR3 nucleotide sequence together with V segment. Antigen specificity was annotated against VDJdb with VDJmatch, allowing one amino acid substitution in CDR3. TCRdb reprocessed the reads and provides one entry for every CDR3 protein sequence; no DNA is given. What appears here as the V and J calls and clone size reflects TCRdb's work, not the paper's. The sample's own table lists about 380,000 distinct CDR3 sequences. The ten largest account for around 4.9% of the sample.

The sequence links TRBV5-1 to TRBJ2-3; the D gene TCRdb calls, TRBD1, cannot be checked with no DNA. The receptor comes from a man between 18 and 69 years old in good health. Sequencing was carried out using blood T cells: a sorted CD56 or NKG2C T cell subset, CD4+ or CD8+ T cells, or bulk PBMC T cells (not recorded which). The CDR3 has the sequence CASRAAGDLVDTQYF.